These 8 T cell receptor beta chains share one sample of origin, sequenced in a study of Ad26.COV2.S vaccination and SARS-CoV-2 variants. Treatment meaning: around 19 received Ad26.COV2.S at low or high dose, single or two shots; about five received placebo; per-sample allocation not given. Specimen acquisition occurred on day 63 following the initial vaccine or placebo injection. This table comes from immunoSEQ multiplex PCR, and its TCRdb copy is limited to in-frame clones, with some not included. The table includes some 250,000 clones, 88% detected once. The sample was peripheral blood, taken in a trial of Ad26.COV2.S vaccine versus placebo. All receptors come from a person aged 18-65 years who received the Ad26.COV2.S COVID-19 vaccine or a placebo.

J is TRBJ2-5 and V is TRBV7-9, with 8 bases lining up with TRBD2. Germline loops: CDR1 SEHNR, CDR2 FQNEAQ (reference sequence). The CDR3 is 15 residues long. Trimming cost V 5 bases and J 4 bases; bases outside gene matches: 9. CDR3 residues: CASSILAGGGETQYF. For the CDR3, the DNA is TGTGCCAGCAGCATCCTCGCGGGGGGAGGAGAGACCCAGTACTTC.

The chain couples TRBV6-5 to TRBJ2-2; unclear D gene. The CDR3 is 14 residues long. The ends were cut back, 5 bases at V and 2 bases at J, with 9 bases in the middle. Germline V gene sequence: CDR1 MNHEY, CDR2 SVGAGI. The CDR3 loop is CASSHRPNTGELFF. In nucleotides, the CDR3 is TGTGCCAGCAGTCATCGGCCCAACACCGGGGAGCTGTTTTTT.

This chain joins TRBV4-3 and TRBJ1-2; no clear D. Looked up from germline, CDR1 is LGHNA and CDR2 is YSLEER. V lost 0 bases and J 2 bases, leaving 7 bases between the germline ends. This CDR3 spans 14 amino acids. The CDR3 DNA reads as TGCGCCAGCAGCCAAGACGGGGAGAACTATGGCTACACCTTC. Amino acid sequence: CASSQDGENYGYTF.

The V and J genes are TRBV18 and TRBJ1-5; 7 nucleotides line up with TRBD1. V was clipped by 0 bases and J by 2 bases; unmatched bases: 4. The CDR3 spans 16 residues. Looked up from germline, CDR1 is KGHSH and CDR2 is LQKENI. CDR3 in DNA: TGTGCCAGCTCACCACCCACAGGGGTGGGCAATCAGCCCCAGCATTTT. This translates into CASSPPTGVGNQPQHF.

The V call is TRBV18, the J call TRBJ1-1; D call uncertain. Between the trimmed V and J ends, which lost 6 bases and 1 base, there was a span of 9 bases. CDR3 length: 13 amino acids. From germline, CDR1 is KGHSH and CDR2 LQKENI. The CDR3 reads CASSRVPNTEAFF. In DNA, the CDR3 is TGTGCCAGCTCCCGGGTGCCGAACACTGAAGCTTTCTTT.

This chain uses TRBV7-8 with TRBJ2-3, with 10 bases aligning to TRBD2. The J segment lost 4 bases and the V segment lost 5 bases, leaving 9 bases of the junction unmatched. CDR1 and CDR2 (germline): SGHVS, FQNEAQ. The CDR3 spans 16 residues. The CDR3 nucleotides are TGTGCCAGCAGCCCTACGAGCGGGGGGGCAGCAGATACGCAGTATTTT. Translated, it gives CASSPTSGGAADTQYF. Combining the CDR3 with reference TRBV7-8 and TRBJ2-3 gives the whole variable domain GAGVSQSPRYKVAKRGQDVALRCDPISGHVSLFWYQQALGQGPEFLTYFQNEAQLDKSGLPSDRFFAERPEGSVSTLKIQRTQQEDSAVYLCASSPTSGGAADTQYFGPGTRLTVL.

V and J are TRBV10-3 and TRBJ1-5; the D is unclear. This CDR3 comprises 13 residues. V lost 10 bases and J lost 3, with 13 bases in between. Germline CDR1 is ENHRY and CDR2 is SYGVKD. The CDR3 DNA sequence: TGTGCCACAATGGACCTGTTCAATCAGCCCCAGCATTTT. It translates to CATMDLFNQPQHF.

The CDR3 reads CASSAKITAASGANVLTF. CDR3 bases: TGTGCCAGCAGTGCCAAAATAACAGCAGCCTCTGGGGCCAACGTCCTGACTTTC. This chain links TRBV6-1 with TRBJ2-6, with no clear D. The CDR3 loop spans 18 amino acids. Per the germline V gene, CDR1 is MNHNS and CDR2 is SASEGT. The ends were cut back, 4 bases at V and 0 bases at J, with 16 bases in the middle.